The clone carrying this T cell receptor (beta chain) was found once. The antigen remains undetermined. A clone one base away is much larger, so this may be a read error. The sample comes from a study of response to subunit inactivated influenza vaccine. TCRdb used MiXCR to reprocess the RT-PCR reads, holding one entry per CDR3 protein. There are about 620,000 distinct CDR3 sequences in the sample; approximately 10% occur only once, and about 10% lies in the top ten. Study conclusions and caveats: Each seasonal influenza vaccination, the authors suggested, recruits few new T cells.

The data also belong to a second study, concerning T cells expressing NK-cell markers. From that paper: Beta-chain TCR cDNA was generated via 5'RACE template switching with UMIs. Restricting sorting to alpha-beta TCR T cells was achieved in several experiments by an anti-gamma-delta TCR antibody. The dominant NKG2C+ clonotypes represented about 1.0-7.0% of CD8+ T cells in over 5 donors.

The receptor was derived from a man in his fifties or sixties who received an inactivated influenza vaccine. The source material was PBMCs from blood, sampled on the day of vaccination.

This CDR3 is CASKSGGSYDEQFF. CDR3 DNA: TGTGCCAGCAAGAGCGGGGGCTCCTACGATGAGCAGTTCTTC. V gene TRBV12-3 or TRBV12-4 combines with J gene TRBJ2-1, with 8 bases aligning to TRBD2. CDR3 size: 14 residues.